The present T cell receptor (beta chain) was sequenced within a study of blood T cell repertoires in COVID-19. Trimming at V came to 6 bases and at J to 0 bases, leaving 0 bases not matched to a gene. The germline gives CDR1 ENHRY, CDR2 SYGVKD. The CDR3 totals 14 residues. Sequencing was performed with immunoSEQ multiplex PCR; in TCRdb, only in-frame clones are kept and a portion is missing. Here the sample spans 90,000 to 150,000 clones, more than 70% being singletons. J is TRBJ2-3 and V is TRBV10-3, with 10 bases that match TRBD2. Sequences were obtained from peripheral blood. The origin of this receptor is a man in his fifties or sixties with acute or convalescent COVID-19. The CDR3 region is CAIRLAGSTDTQYF. CDR3 DNA: TGTGCCATCAGACTAGCGGGGAGCACAGATACGCAGTATTTT.